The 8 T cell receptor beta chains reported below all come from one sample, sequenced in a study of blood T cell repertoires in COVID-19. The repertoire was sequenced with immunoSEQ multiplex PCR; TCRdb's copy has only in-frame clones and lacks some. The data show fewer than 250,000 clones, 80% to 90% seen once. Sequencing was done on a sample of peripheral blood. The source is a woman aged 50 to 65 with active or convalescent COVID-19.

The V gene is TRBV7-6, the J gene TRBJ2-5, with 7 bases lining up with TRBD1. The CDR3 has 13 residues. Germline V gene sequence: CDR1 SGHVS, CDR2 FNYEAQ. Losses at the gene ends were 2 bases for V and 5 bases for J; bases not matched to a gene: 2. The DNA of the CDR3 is TGTGCCAGCAGCTTAAGACAGGGCGAGACCCAGTACTTC. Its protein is CASSLRQGETQYF. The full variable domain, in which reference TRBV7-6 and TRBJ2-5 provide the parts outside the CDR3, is GAGVSQSPRYKVTKRGQDVALRCDPISGHVSLYWYRQALGQGPEFLTYFNYEAQQDKSGLPNDRFSAERPEGSISTLTIQRTEQRDSAMYRCASSLRQGETQYFGPGTRLLVL.

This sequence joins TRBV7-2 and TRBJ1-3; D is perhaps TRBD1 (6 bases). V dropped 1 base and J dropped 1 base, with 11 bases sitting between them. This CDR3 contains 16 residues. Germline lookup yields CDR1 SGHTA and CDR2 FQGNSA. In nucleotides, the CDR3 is TGTGCCAGCAGCTTAGGACAGGAGAAGTCTGGAAACACCATATATTTT. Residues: CASSLGQEKSGNTIYF.

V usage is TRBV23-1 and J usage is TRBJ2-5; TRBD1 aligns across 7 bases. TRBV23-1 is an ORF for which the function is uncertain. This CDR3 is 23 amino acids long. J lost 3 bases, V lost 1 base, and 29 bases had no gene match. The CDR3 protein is CASSQCNHPPLLRDRSNEETQYF. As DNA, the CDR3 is TGCGCCAGCAGTCAATGCAATCACCCTCCCCTCCTCCGGGACAGATCAAATGAAGAGACCCAGTACTTC.

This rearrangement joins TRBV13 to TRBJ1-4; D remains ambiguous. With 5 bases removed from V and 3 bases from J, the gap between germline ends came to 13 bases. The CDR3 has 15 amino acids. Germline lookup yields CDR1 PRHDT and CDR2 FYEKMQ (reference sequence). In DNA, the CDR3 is TGTGCCAGCAGCAGAAATGGGGAGGCTAATGAAAAACTGTTTTTT. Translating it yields CASSRNGEANEKLFF.

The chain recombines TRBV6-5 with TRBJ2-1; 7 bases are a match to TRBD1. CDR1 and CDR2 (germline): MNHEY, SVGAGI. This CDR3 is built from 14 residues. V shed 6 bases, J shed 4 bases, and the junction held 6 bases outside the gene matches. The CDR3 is CASRRRGPYNEQFF. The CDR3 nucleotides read TGTGCCAGCAGGCGTAGGGGGCCGTACAATGAGCAGTTCTTC.

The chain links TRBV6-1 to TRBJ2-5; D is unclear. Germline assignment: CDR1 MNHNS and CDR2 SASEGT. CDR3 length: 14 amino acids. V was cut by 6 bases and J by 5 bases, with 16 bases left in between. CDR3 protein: CASSRLGSAETQYF. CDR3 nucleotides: TGTGCCAGCAGCCGTCTAGGCTCCGCGGAGACCCAGTACTTC.

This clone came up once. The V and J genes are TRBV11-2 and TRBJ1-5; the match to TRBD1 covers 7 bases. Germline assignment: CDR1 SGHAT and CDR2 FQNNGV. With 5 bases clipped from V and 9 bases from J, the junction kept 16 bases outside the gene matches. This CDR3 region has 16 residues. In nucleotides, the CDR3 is TGTGCCAGCAGCCGAGATTCGACAGGGCGGGGGGCGCCCCAGCATTTT. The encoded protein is CASSRDSTGRGAPQHF.

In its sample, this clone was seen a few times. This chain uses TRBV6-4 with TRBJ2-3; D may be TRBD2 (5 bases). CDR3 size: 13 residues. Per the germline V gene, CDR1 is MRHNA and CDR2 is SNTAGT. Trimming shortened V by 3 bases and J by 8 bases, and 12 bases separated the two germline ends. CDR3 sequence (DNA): TGTGCCAGCAGTGAATCAGCGGTGGGTACGCAGTATTTT. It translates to CASSESAVGTQYF.